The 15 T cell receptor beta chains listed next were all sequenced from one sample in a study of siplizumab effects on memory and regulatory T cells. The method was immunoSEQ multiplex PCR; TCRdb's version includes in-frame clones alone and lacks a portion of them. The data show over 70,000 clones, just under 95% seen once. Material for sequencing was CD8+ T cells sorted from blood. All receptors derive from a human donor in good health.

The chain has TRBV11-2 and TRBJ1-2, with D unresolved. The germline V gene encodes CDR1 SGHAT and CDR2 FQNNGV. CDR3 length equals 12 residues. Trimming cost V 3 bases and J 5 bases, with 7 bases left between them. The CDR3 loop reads CASSLSEYGYTF. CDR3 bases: TGTGCCAGCAGCTTGTCAGAATATGGCTACACCTTC.

CDR3 sequence reads: CASSEAVTDTQYF. The CDR3 coding sequence is TGCGCCAGCAGTGAGGCGGTCACAGATACGCAGTATTTT. This chain links TRBV10-1 with TRBJ2-3; D gene uncertain. The CDR3 runs 13 residues. CDR1 and CDR2 from the germline V gene are WNHNN and SYGVQD (reference sequence). V gave up 2 bases and J gave up 2 bases, with 5 bases separating them.

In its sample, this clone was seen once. CDR3 loop: CASSYDRFTDTQYF. The CDR3 DNA is TGTGCCAGCAGTTACGACAGGTTCACAGATACGCAGTATTTT. The chain recombines TRBV11-3 with TRBJ2-3; D is perhaps TRBD1 (6 bases). V lost 6 bases, J lost 2 bases, and 12 bases lay in between. This CDR3 is 14 amino acids long. From germline, CDR1 is SGHNT and CDR2 YENEEA.

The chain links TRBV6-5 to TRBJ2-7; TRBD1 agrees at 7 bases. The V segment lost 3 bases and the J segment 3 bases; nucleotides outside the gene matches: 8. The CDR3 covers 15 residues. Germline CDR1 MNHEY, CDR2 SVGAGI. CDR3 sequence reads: CASSYFRDSHYEQYF. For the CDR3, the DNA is TGTGCCAGCAGTTATTTCCGGGACAGCCACTACGAGCAGTACTTC.

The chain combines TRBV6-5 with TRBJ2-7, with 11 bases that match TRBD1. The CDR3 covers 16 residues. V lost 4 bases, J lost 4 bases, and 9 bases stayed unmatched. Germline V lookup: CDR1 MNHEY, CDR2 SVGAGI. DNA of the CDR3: TGTGCCAGCAGTTTAACCGGGACAGGGGGAGGGTACGAGCAGTACTTC. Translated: CASSLTGTGGGYEQYF.

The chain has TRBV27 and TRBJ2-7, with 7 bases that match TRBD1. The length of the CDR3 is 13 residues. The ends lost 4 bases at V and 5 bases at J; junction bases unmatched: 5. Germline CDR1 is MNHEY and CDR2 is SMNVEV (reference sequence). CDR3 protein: CASSSGQFHEQYF. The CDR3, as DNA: TGTGCCAGCAGTTCGGGACAGTTCCACGAGCAGTACTTC.

The CDR3 DNA reads as TGTGCCAGCAGTTACGGCCCGGACAGGGGCACTGAAGCTTTCTTT. Protein product: CASSYGPDRGTEAFF. The chain couples TRBV6-5 to TRBJ1-1, with 9 nucleotides matching TRBD1. The CDR3 totals 15 residues. The trim removed 2 bases at V and 4 bases at J, leaving 5 bases unmatched. The germline gives CDR1 MNHEY, CDR2 SVGAGI.

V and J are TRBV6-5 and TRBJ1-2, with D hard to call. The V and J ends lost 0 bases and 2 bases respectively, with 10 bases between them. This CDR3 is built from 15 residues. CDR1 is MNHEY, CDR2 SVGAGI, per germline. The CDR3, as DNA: TGTGCCAGCAGTTACTCGATGGCGGGGAACTATGGCTACACCTTC. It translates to CASSYSMAGNYGYTF.

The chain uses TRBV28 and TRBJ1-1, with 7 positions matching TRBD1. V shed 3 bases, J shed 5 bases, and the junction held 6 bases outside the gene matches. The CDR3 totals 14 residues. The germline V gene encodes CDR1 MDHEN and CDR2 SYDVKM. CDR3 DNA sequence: TGTGCCAGCAGTTTGTCGACAGGGAGTACTGAAGCTTTCTTT. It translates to CASSLSTGSTEAFF.

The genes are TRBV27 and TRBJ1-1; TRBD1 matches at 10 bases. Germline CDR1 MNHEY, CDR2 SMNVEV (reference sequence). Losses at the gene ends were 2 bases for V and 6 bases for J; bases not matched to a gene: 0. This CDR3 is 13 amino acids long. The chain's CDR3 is CASSLGTGAEAFF. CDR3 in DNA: TGTGCCAGCAGTTTAGGGACAGGGGCTGAAGCTTTCTTT.

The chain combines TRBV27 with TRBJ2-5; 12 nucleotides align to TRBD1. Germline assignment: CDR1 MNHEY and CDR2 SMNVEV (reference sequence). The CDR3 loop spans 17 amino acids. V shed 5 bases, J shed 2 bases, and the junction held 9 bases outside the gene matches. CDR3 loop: CASSQGGQGARQETQYF. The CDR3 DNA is TGTGCCAGCAGTCAAGGGGGACAGGGGGCGCGTCAAGAGACCCAGTACTTC.

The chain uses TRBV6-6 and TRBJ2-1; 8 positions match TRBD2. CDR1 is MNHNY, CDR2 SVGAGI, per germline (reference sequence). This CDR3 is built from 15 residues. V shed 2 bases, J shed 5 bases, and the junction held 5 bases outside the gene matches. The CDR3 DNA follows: TGTGCCAGCAGTTACGCGTATAGCGGGGACAATGAGCAGTTCTTC. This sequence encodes CASSYAYSGDNEQFF.

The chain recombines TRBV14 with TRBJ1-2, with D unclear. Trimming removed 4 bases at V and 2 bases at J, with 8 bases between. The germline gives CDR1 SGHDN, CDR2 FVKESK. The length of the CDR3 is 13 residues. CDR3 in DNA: TGTGCCAGCAGCCCAGGACGGAACTATGGCTACACCTTC. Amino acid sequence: CASSPGRNYGYTF. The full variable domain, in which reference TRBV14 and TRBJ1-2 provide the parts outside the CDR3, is EAGVTQFPSHSVIEKGQTVTLRCDPISGHDNLYWYRRVMGKEIKFLLHFVKESKQDESGMPNNRFLAERTGGTYSTLKVQPAELEDSGVYFCASSPGRNYGYTFGSGTRLTVV.

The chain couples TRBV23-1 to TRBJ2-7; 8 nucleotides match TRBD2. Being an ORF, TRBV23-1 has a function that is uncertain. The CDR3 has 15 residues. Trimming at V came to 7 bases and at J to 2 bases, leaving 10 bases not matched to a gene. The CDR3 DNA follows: TGCGCCAGCACCCCCCCCCTAGCGGGTACCTACGAGCAGTACTTC. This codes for CASTPPLAGTYEQYF.

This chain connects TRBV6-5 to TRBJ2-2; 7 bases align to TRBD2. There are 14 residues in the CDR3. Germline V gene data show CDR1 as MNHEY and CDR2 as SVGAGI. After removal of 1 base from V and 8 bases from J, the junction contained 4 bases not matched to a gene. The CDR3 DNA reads TGTGCCAGCAGTTACTACGAGCGGGGAGGGGAGCTGTTTTTT. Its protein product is CASSYYERGGELFF.